This T cell receptor (beta chain) was documented in a study of T-cell memory formation after mild COVID-19. As for the study in general: Largely, the TCR clusters proved donor specific. Study-level points and caveats: Unconfirmed was the SARS-CoV-2 specificity of second-wave clones that peaked on day 37. A second wave expanding day 15 to 37 was CD4+-biased; contracting clones were balanced.

TCR alpha and TCR beta cDNA libraries with sample barcodes and UMIs came from 5'RACE using constant-segment primers. TCRdb re-called the 5' RACE reads with MiXCR, one entry per CDR3 protein. The sample yields hundreds of thousands of distinct CDR3 sequences, about 23% seen once. The CDR3 consists of 16 residues. Looked up from germline, CDR1 is SGDLS and CDR2 is YYNGEE. Trimming removed 0 bases at V and 4 bases at J, with 15 bases between. This clonotype appeared a few times. No antigen is known for it. The V call is TRBV9, the J call TRBJ2-3, with TRBD2 as a possible D gene (6 bases). Sequences were obtained from PBMCs or a T cell subset sorted from them (not recorded which). The TCR originated in an adult woman who had mild COVID-19 (a few samples of this study predate the infection). Cell type and time point are not known. In nucleotides, the CDR3 is TGTGCCAGCAGCGTAGAAACGGGAGTGGCGGCAGATACGCAGTATTTT. Its translation is CASSVETGVAADTQYF. The variable domain in full, completed from reference TRBV9 and TRBJ2-3, reads DSGVTQTPKHLITATGQRVTLRCSPRSGDLSVYWYQQSLDQGLQFLIQYYNGEERAKGNILERFSAQQFPDLHSELNLSSLELGDSALYFCASSVETGVAADTQYFGPGTRLTVL.